These T cell receptor beta chains were read from a single sample in a study of OX40 agonist ivuxolimab in advanced cancers. Repertoires were generated with immunoSEQ multiplex PCR, while TCRdb's copy carries only in-frame clones and drops some. The repertoire consists of around 38,000 clones, with around 88% occurring once and the leading ten covering about 12%. Sequencing used CD4+ or CD8+ T cells sorted from blood, obtained in a trial of the OX40 agonist ivuxolimab. These receptors were taken from an adult with an advanced solid tumor such as melanoma, head and neck, liver or kidney cancer. The CDR3 runs from the conserved cysteine through the conserved F or W. Fields, in order: clone size, J gene, D gene, V gene, CDR3 protein, CDR3 DNA. D genes are given only for firm matches. A clone size is listed for some rows: how often the clone was seen (once, few, many), or a class if it is expanded.

size: -
J: TRBJ2-3
D: TRBD2
V: TRBV30
CDR3: CAWSLLGGGVDTQYF
DNA: TGTGCCTGGAGTCTTCTGGGCGGGGGTGTCGATACGCAGTATTTT

size: once
J: TRBJ1-2
D: -
V: TRBV28
CDR3: CASTLPDSSYGYTF
DNA: TGTGCCAGCACCCTCCCCGACAGTTCCTATGGCTACACCTTC

size: -
J: TRBJ1-1
D: -
V: TRBV6-5
CDR3: CASSYSRTTEAFF
DNA: TGTGCCAGCAGTTACTCCCGTACCACTGAAGCTTTCTTT

size: -
J: TRBJ2-7
D: TRBD1
V: TRBV7-9
CDR3: CASSRPVGQAHEQYF
DNA: TGTGCCAGCAGCCGACCCGTCGGACAGGCCCACGAGCAGTACTTC

size: -
J: TRBJ1-2
D: TRBD1
V: TRBV27
CDR3: CASSLYEGAEGYTF
DNA: TGTGCCAGCAGTTTATATGAGGGGGCGGAGGGCTACACCTTC

size: once
J: TRBJ2-3
D: -
V: TRBV13
CDR3: CASSFGGDTQYF
DNA: TGTGCCAGCAGCTTCGGGGGAGATACGCAGTATTTT

size: few
J: TRBJ1-2
D: -
V: TRBV4-2
CDR3: CASSQPREEAYGYTF
DNA: TGTGCCAGCAGCCAGCCTCGGGAGGAGGCGTATGGCTACACCTTC

size: -
J: TRBJ1-1
D: -
V: TRBV27
CDR3: CASSPRGVGKAFF
DNA: TGTGCCAGCAGTCCTCGGGGGGTAGGGAAAGCTTTCTTT

size: -
J: TRBJ2-7
D: TRBD1
V: TRBV7-8
CDR3: CASSGQGALYEQYF
DNA: TGTGCCAGCAGTGGACAGGGGGCTCTCTACGAGCAGTACTTC

size: -
J: TRBJ1-2
D: -
V: TRBV7-9
CDR3: CASSFLRENYTF
DNA: TGTGCCAGCAGCTTCCTCAGGGAAAACTACACCTTC

size: -
J: TRBJ1-5
D: -
V: TRBV18
CDR3: CASSPGGNQPQHF
DNA: TGTGCCAGCTCACCGGGAGGGAATCAGCCCCAGCATTTT

size: -
J: TRBJ2-7
D: -
V: TRBV6-1
CDR3: CASSEAVSYEQYF
DNA: TGTGCCAGCAGTGAAGCGGTCAGCTACGAGCAGTACTTC

size: -
J: TRBJ2-2
D: -
V: TRBV5-5
CDR3: CASSSSSSVTGELFF
DNA: TGTGCCAGCAGCTCATCTAGCTCAGTGACCGGGGAGCTGTTTTTT

size: few
J: TRBJ2-1
D: -
V: TRBV29-1
CDR3: CSVGTGRSSYNEQFF
DNA: TGCAGCGTCGGTACGGGACGGAGCTCCTACAATGAGCAGTTCTTC

size: -
J: TRBJ2-5
D: -
V: TRBV4-1
CDR3: CASSPEGGGETQYF
DNA: TGCGCCAGCAGCCCGGAGGGGGGGGGTGAGACCCAGTACTTC

size: -
J: TRBJ2-7
D: TRBD2
V: TRBV4-3
CDR3: CASSQDRRTPAGREQYF
DNA: TGCGCCAGCAGCCAAGACAGAAGGACCCCAGCGGGGAGAGAGCAGTACTTC

size: -
J: TRBJ2-3
D: TRBD2
V: TRBV6-5
CDR3: CASSYSLAGGRDTQYF
DNA: TGTGCCAGCAGTTACTCCCTAGCGGGGGGGAGAGATACGCAGTATTTT

size: -
J: TRBJ2-7
D: TRBD1
V: TRBV7-8
CDR3: CASSLVDRGRYEQYF
DNA: TGTGCCAGCAGCTTAGTAGACAGGGGGAGATACGAGCAGTACTTC

size: few
J: TRBJ1-6
D: -
V: TRBV5-4
CDR3: CASTDFGSSYNSPLHF
DNA: TGTGCCAGCACCGATTTCGGGAGCTCCTATAATTCACCCCTCCACTTT

size: -
J: TRBJ2-2
D: -
V: TRBV5-4
CDR3: CASSPDYIGELFF
DNA: TGTGCCAGCAGCCCTGACTATATTGGGGAGCTGTTTTTT

size: -
J: TRBJ1-1
D: -
V: TRBV10-3
CDR3: CAIRDPPENTEAFF
DNA: TGTGCCATCAGGGACCCCCCGGAGAACACTGAAGCTTTCTTT

size: -
J: TRBJ2-7
D: -
V: TRBV28
CDR3: CASSFTSVPAVSGQGTYEQYF
DNA: -

size: -
J: TRBJ1-1
D: -
V: TRBV9
CDR3: CASSAGGGREVAFF
DNA: TGTGCCAGCAGCGCCGGTGGGGGGCGGGAGGTAGCTTTCTTT

size: -
J: TRBJ2-3
D: TRBD2
V: TRBV13
CDR3: CASSFGLGGGKDTQYF
DNA: TGTGCCAGCAGCTTTGGACTCGGCGGGGGGAAGGATACGCAGTATTTT

size: -
J: TRBJ1-2
D: -
V: TRBV15
CDR3: CATSRTHLSDGYTF
DNA: TGTGCCACCAGCAGAACACACCTTTCGGATGGCTACACCTTC

size: -
J: TRBJ1-1
D: -
V: TRBV4-2
CDR3: CASSQVMGNTEAFF
DNA: TGTGCCAGCAGCCAGGTGATGGGGAACACTGAAGCTTTCTTT

size: -
J: TRBJ2-7
D: -
V: TRBV7-6
CDR3: CASSSQGSLYEQYF
DNA: TGTGCCAGCAGCTCCCAGGGTTCACTCTACGAGCAGTACTTC

size: -
J: TRBJ2-1
D: TRBD2
V: TRBV5-4
CDR3: CASSSSGGTIYNEQFF
DNA: TGTGCCAGCAGCTCTAGCGGGGGGACGATATACAATGAGCAGTTCTTC

size: -
J: TRBJ2-1
D: TRBD2
V: TRBV7-8
CDR3: CASSFGLAGGLSYNEQFF
DNA: TGTGCCAGCAGCTTCGGACTAGCGGGAGGGTTATCCTACAATGAGCAGTTCTTC

size: -
J: TRBJ1-2
D: -
V: TRBV9
CDR3: CASSVGASPGAYGYTF
DNA: TGTGCCAGCAGCGTAGGGGCGTCCCCAGGGGCCTATGGCTACACCTTC

size: -
J: TRBJ1-1
D: -
V: TRBV29-1
CDR3: CSFPGSPNTEAFF
DNA: TGCAGCTTTCCAGGGTCGCCGAACACTGAAGCTTTCTTT

size: -
J: TRBJ1-1
D: TRBD1
V: TRBV6-5
CDR3: CASRDRGQNTEAFF
DNA: TGTGCCAGCAGGGACAGGGGGCAGAACACTGAAGCTTTCTTT

size: -
J: TRBJ2-3
D: -
V: TRBV5-1
CDR3: CASSLVGSLTDTQYF
DNA: TGCGCCAGCAGCTTGGTAGGGTCTCTCACAGATACGCAGTATTTT

size: -
J: TRBJ2-1
D: -
V: TRBV4-1
CDR3: CASSLRGDEQFF
DNA: TGCGCCAGCAGCCTACGCGGGGATGAGCAGTTCTTC

size: -
J: TRBJ1-2
D: -
V: TRBV7-9
CDR3: CASSLGGNYGYTF
DNA: TGTGCCAGCAGCTTGGGCGGTAACTATGGCTACACCTTC

size: -
J: TRBJ2-3
D: TRBD1
V: TRBV2
CDR3: CAIQNRTGGGYTQYF
DNA: TGTGCCATCCAAAATAGGACAGGGGGCGGATATACGCAGTATTTT

size: once
J: TRBJ2-1
D: -
V: TRBV7-9
CDR3: CASSPVRGNEQFF
DNA: TGTGCCAGCAGCCCTGTGCGCGGAAATGAGCAGTTCTTC

size: -
J: TRBJ2-1
D: -
V: TRBV9
CDR3: CASSVAGSYNEQFF
DNA: TGTGCCAGCAGCGTAGCTGGCTCCTACAATGAGCAGTTCTTC

size: -
J: TRBJ1-1
D: -
V: TRBV7-9
CDR3: CASRAGVNTEAFF
DNA: TGTGCCAGCCGGGCAGGGGTGAACACTGAAGCTTTCTTT

size: -
J: TRBJ1-3
D: -
V: TRBV5-8
CDR3: CASSIGLVSGNTIYF
DNA: TGTGCCAGCAGCATCGGACTGGTCTCTGGAAACACCATATATTTT

size: -
J: TRBJ2-7
D: -
V: TRBV27
CDR3: CASSLGGNEQYF
DNA: TGTGCCAGCAGTCTCGGGGGTAACGAGCAGTACTTC

size: -
J: TRBJ2-5
D: -
V: TRBV5-5
CDR3: CASSLRSGVRETQYF
DNA: TGTGCCAGCAGCTTGAGGTCTGGTGTACGAGAGACCCAGTACTTC